Following are 14 T cell receptor beta chains from one sample sequenced in a study of PD-1 blockade in classical Hodgkin lymphoma (dated by TCRdb to the early 2020s). Explained via the paper, the time point label denotes: cycle 4 day 1 (C4D1), after less than 7 weeks of nivolumab. Every trial patient had relapsed following autologous stem cell transplantation, and prior brentuximab vedotin exposure was what differed among cohorts A, B and C. The method behind the library was the immunoSEQ multiplex PCR assay. This immuneACCESS table, as held by TCRdb, lists in-frame sequences with V and J called but not all clones. Of the missing ones, under half trace to an unresolved V gene in checked studies; the others have no known cause. Recorded for this sample are just under 20,000 clones; about 77% of them occurred a single time. Of the sample, approximately 22% falls within the top ten clones. The starting material was peripheral blood mononuclear cells (PBMCs), obtained before the fourth cycle of nivolumab. Receptors were obtained from a human donor with classical Hodgkin lymphoma.

The rearrangement links TRBV4-1 to TRBJ2-5, with D hard to call. Between the trimmed V and J ends, which lost 5 bases and 3 bases, there was a span of 16 bases. CDR1 MGHRA and CDR2 YSYEKL come from the germline V gene. CDR3 length: 15 residues. DNA of the CDR3: TGCGCCAGCAGCTCCACCTTTTGGGGTAAAGAGACCCAGTACTTC. Translating it yields CASSSTFWGKETQYF.

The chain has TRBV29-1 and TRBJ2-7; no clear D gene. The CDR3 sequence is 16 residues long. With 8 bases removed from V and 2 bases from J, the gap between germline ends came to 25 bases. Per the germline V gene, CDR1 is SQVTM and CDR2 is ANQGSEA. In nucleotides, the CDR3 is TGCAGCATTACTTTTGGAACCCCCGGGCTCACCTACGAGCAGTACTTC. It is translated as CSITFGTPGLTYEQYF.

The V and J genes are TRBV19 and TRBJ2-2; D unclear. The CDR3 is 15 residues long. V lost 7 bases and J 1 base, leaving 13 bases between the germline ends. Germline assignment: CDR1 LNHDA and CDR2 SQIVND (reference sequence). The CDR3 here is CASKPQPVNTGELFF. Here the CDR3 DNA reads TGTGCCAGTAAACCACAGCCGGTGAACACCGGGGAGCTGTTTTTT.

The rearrangement joins TRBV5-4 to TRBJ2-5, with 8 bases matching TRBD1. V was pared by 4 bases and J by 4 bases, with 3 bases of the junction left unmatched. The length of the CDR3 is 13 residues. Germline V gene sequence: CDR1 SGHNT, CDR2 YYREEE (reference sequence). This CDR3 is CASSMTGVETQYF. The CDR3 DNA follows: TGTGCCAGCAGCATGACAGGGGTAGAGACCCAGTACTTC.

Here the CDR3 DNA reads TGTGCCAGCAGCTTACGGCTGTCCTCTGGGGCCAACGTCCTGACTTTC. This gives the protein CASSLRLSSGANVLTF. The chain employs TRBV5-5 and TRBJ2-6; no reliable D call. This CDR3 is built from 16 residues. The V end was cut by 2 bases, the J end by 0 bases, with 9 bases between. Per the germline V gene, CDR1 is SGHKS and CDR2 is YYEKEE (reference sequence).

The CDR3 nucleotides are TGTGCCAGCTCACCACTTCCAAGTCTAACCAGCCGCCATGAGCAGTTCTTC. As protein: CASSPLPSLTSRHEQFF. This sequence joins TRBV18 and TRBJ2-1, with D unresolved. Trimming removed 1 base at V and 8 bases at J, with 21 bases between. The CDR3 consists of 17 residues. Germline loops: CDR1 KGHSH, CDR2 LQKENI.

The V call is TRBV25-1, the J call TRBJ2-7; D unresolved. CDR1 is MGHDK, CDR2 SYGVNS, per germline. The length of the CDR3 is 11 residues. V gave up 3 bases and J gave up 0 bases, with 0 bases separating them. CDR3 in amino acids: CASSDSYEQYF. The CDR3 coding sequence is TGTGCCAGCAGTGACTCCTACGAGCAGTACTTC.

A single count supports this clone. The junction does not match germline at one end; this may be a read error. The chain is built from TRBV2 and TRBJ2-1; D is perhaps TRBD2 (5 bases). The CDR3 is 12 amino acids. Germline V gene lookup returns CDR1 SNHLY and CDR2 FYNNEI. This CDR3 is CASGDYYNEQFF. The DNA for the CDR3 is TGTGCCAGCGGTGACTACTACAATGAGCAGTTCTTC.

This clone was detected a few times. The chain recombines TRBV30 with TRBJ1-2; TRBD1 matches at 7 bases. This CDR3 is 16 amino acids long. Germline V CDR1 and CDR2: GTSNPN, SVGIG (reference sequence). V lost 1 base and J lost 0; bases outside the gene matches: 8. CDR3 DNA: TGTGCCTGGAGTGCGCGGACAGGCCGTTCTAACTATGGCTACACCTTC. It encodes CAWSARTGRSNYGYTF.

This clone has more than one count but fewer than ten. The chain carries TRBV6-5 and TRBJ2-3, with D hard to call. Germline V CDR1 and CDR2: MNHEY, SVGAGI. The CDR3 sequence is 14 residues long. Trimming left V 0 bases short and J 6 bases short, with 10 bases between. CDR3 in amino acids: CASSYSFLEDTQYF. The CDR3 DNA follows: TGTGCCAGCAGTTACTCATTTCTCGAGGATACGCAGTATTTT.

The chain recombines TRBV19 with TRBJ1-1, with D possibly matching TRBD1 (5 bases). Germline loops: CDR1 LNHDA, CDR2 SQIVND (reference sequence). V lost 9 bases to trimming and J lost 6 bases, with 17 bases between them. The CDR3 length is 13 residues. CDR3: CASQYLGGAEAFF. The CDR3 bases are TGTGCCAGCCAGTACTTGGGGGGGGCTGAAGCTTTCTTT.

The V call is TRBV19, the J call TRBJ2-1, with TRBD1 identical over 10 bases. Trimming cost V 4 bases and J 7 bases; bases outside gene matches: 7. CDR3 length: 15 residues. Looked up from germline, CDR1 is LNHDA and CDR2 is SQIVND (reference sequence). CDR3: CASSTRQGAKNEQFF. The CDR3 region has the DNA TGTGCCAGTAGTACCCGACAGGGGGCGAAAAATGAGCAGTTCTTC.

The rearrangement uses TRBV10-3 and TRBJ1-6; 7 positions agree with TRBD1. The CDR3 has 13 residues. Germline CDR1 and CDR2: ENHRY and SYGVKD. The junction had 3 bases not matched to a gene; V was cut back by 6 bases and J by 7 bases. The CDR3 loop reads CAISGQENSPLHF. CDR3 nucleotides: TGTGCCATCAGCGGACAGGAAAATTCACCCCTCCACTTT.

The chain is built from TRBV19 and TRBJ1-6; 10 positions match TRBD1. The CDR3 loop spans 16 amino acids. Germline CDR1 and CDR2: LNHDA and SQIVND (reference sequence). Trimming took 2 bases from V and 6 from J; bases not matched to a gene: 4. CDR3 in DNA: TGTGCCAGTAGTATAACGCGGACAGGGGGTAATTCACCCCTCCACTTT. Protein product: CASSITRTGGNSPLHF.